Listed here are 12 T cell receptor beta chains from one sample, sequenced in a study of T cells after yellow fever vaccination. TCRdb independently ran MiXCR on the 5' RACE reads; one entry per CDR3 protein. There are hundreds of thousands of distinct CDR3 sequences in the sample; around 20% occur only once, and 18% lies in the top ten. The sample was PBMCs, taken before the yellow fever booster vaccination. The source of these receptors is a man younger than 30 who received the YFV17D yellow fever vaccine.

The CDR3 protein is CASSLVGDSPLHF. The CDR3 DNA reads TGTGCCAGCAGTTTAGTGGGGGACTCACCCCTCCACTTT. The chain links TRBV12-3 or TRBV12-4 to TRBJ1-6, with D maybe TRBD1 (5 bases). The CDR3 runs 13 residues. Trimming stripped 1 base from V and 10 bases from J, with 8 bases between.

This clonotype came up a few times. The genes are TRBV18 and TRBJ2-4; D perhaps matches TRBD2 (5 bases). V shed 4 bases and J shed 0 bases, with 13 bases lying between them. This CDR3 comprises 16 residues. CDR1 is KGHSH, CDR2 LQKENI, per germline. The CDR3 DNA reads as TGTGCCAGCTCACATACCCCCGGGAAAGCCAAAAACATTCAGTACTTC. Its protein product is CASSHTPGKAKNIQYF.

J is TRBJ1-5 and V is TRBV20-1; possible D gene TRBD1, 5 bases. This CDR3 is built from 15 residues. Trimming removed 5 bases at V and 7 bases at J, with 21 bases between. Germline V gene data show CDR1 as DFQATT and CDR2 as SNEGSKA (reference sequence). The CDR3 bases are TGCAGTGCTGACGGACACCCCCGTATTAACCAGCCCCAGCATTTT. This encodes CSADGHPRINQPQHF.

This clonotype appeared a few times. This chain uses TRBV10-3 with TRBJ1-1; TRBD1 is a possible D gene (5 bases). Germline V CDR1 and CDR2: ENHRY, SYGVKD. The CDR3 covers 13 residues. The ends were cut back, 7 bases at V and 7 bases at J, with 16 bases in the middle. The CDR3 DNA reads TGTGCCATCAAGGGGCCCCTTTTGGGTGAAGCTTTCTTT. Its protein is CAIKGPLLGEAFF.

The rearrangement joins TRBV7-9 to TRBJ2-4, with D unclear. CDR1 SEHNR and CDR2 FQNEAQ come from the germline V gene (reference sequence). The V gene lost 5 bases and the J gene lost 3 bases, with 14 bases spanning the gap. The CDR3 runs to 15 residues. CDR3: CASSHPTALKNIQYF. CDR3 nucleotides: TGTGCCAGCAGCCATCCCACAGCGCTCAAAAACATTCAGTACTTC.

The V call is TRBV20-1, the J call TRBJ2-2; a possible D gene is TRBD1 (6 bases). Germline assignment: CDR1 DFQATT and CDR2 SNEGSKA (reference sequence). CDR3 length: 14 amino acids. Trimming left V 4 bases short and J 4 bases short, with 13 bases between. The CDR3 DNA is TGCAGTGCTACCAGGGGAAGTGGCACCGGGGAGCTGTTTTTT. Protein sequence: CSATRGSGTGELFF.

This clonotype appeared a few times. The chain carries TRBV18 and TRBJ2-1; D remains ambiguous. The V end was cut by 2 bases, the J end by 6 bases, with 5 bases between. Germline assignment: CDR1 KGHSH and CDR2 LQKENI. The CDR3 extends over 12 amino acids. In nucleotides, the CDR3 is TGTGCCAGCTCACCAGACCGCAATGAGCAGTTCTTC. Amino acids: CASSPDRNEQFF.

The rearrangement links TRBV29-1 to TRBJ2-5, with D unclear. CDR1 and CDR2 from the germline V gene are SQVTM and ANQGSEA. V lost 8 bases and J lost 5, with 21 bases in between. The CDR3 consists of 14 residues. The CDR3 loop is CSFIGLVGFETQYF. CDR3 nucleotide sequence: TGCAGCTTCATAGGCCTAGTCGGGTTCGAGACCCAGTACTTC.

The chain carries TRBV20-1 and TRBJ1-1; 9 bases fit TRBD1. V lost 0 bases and J lost 6; bases outside the gene matches: 8. CDR1 is DFQATT and CDR2 is SNEGSKA in the germline V gene (reference sequence). The CDR3 extends over 15 amino acids. The CDR3 here is CSARDYRQGGSEAFF. CDR3 coding DNA: TGCAGTGCTAGAGACTATCGACAGGGGGGGTCTGAAGCTTTCTTT.

This clonotype appeared a few times. The chain is built from TRBV12-3 or TRBV12-4 and TRBJ1-2; 12 nucleotides align to TRBD1. Germline trimming cut 3 bases from V and 7 bases from J; bases unmatched to any gene: 3. The CDR3 runs 14 residues. In DNA form, the CDR3 reads TGTGCCAGCAGTTTTGGGACAGGGGGCTTTGGCTACACCTTC. This codes for CASSFGTGGFGYTF.

The gene calls are TRBV5-1 and TRBJ2-4; D unresolved. Trimming pared 0 bases from V and 9 bases from J, leaving 10 bases between. This CDR3 has 13 amino acids. Germline values: CDR1 SGHRS, CDR2 YFSETQ. This CDR3 reads CASSLDPDGIQYF. The CDR3 nucleotides are TGCGCCAGCAGCTTGGACCCGGACGGCATTCAGTACTTC.

This chain uses TRBV12-3 or TRBV12-4 with TRBJ2-3; D is undetermined. V gave up 2 bases and J gave up 4 bases, with 4 bases separating them. The CDR3 is 12 residues long. In DNA, the CDR3 is TGTGCCAGCAGTTTACTACCAGATACGCAGTATTTT. It specifies CASSLLPDTQYF.